A selection of T cell receptor beta chains follows, all from one sample in a study of cytomegalovirus exposure and HLA in healthy donors. Method: immunoSEQ multiplex PCR; TCRdb's copy keeps in-frame clones and lacks some. This sample has tens of thousands of clones, with roughly 78% found just once. Material: PBMCs. These receptor sequences come from a middle-aged woman in good health and CMV-seropositive. The CDR3 runs from the conserved cysteine through the conserved F or W. Each record gives: V gene, J gene, clone size, D gene, CDR3 protein, CDR3 DNA. D genes are given only for firm matches. Not every row has a clone size; where given, it reads once, few, many or a size class.

V gene: TRBV5-1
J gene: TRBJ2-5
clone size: NA
D gene: TRBD2
CDR3 protein: CASSLMRGAGETQYF
CDR3 DNA: TGCGCCAGCAGCCTAATGCGGGGGGCGGGTGAGACCCAGTACTTC

V gene: TRBV5-6
J gene: TRBJ1-6
clone size: NA
D gene: NA
CDR3 protein: CASSPQGSANSPLHF
CDR3 DNA: TGTGCCAGCAGCCCACAGGGATCTGCCAATTCACCCCTCCACTTT

V gene: TRBV19
J gene: TRBJ2-7
clone size: few
D gene: TRBD1
CDR3 protein: CASSIPPPQGAFNEQYF
CDR3 DNA: TGTGCCAGTAGTATACCCCCCCCGCAGGGGGCGTTTAACGAGCAGTACTTC

V gene: TRBV14
J gene: TRBJ1-2
clone size: NA
D gene: NA
CDR3 protein: CASSQMGARGYTF
CDR3 DNA: TGTGCCAGCAGCCAAATGGGGGCGCGGGGCTACACCTTC

V gene: TRBV19
J gene: TRBJ2-7
clone size: NA
D gene: NA
CDR3 protein: CASSGLWGAASYEQYF
CDR3 DNA: TGTGCCAGTAGCGGGCTCTGGGGCGCCGCATCCTACGAGCAGTACTTC

V gene: TRBV6-6
J gene: TRBJ1-1
clone size: NA
D gene: NA
CDR3 protein: CASSLWDNEAFF
CDR3 DNA: TGTGCCAGCAGTTTATGGGACAATGAAGCTTTCTTT

V gene: TRBV11-2
J gene: TRBJ1-1
clone size: NA
D gene: TRBD1
CDR3 protein: CASSSDRGVEAFF
CDR3 DNA: TGTGCCAGCAGCTCCGACAGGGGAGTTGAAGCTTTCTTT

V gene: TRBV7-8
J gene: TRBJ2-7
clone size: NA
D gene: NA
CDR3 protein: CASSQIAVSEQYF
CDR3 DNA: TGTGCCAGCAGTCAAATTGCGGTTTCCGAGCAGTACTTC

V gene: TRBV13
J gene: TRBJ2-5
clone size: few
D gene: TRBD2
CDR3 protein: CASSFGGRAGVQETQYF
CDR3 DNA: TGTGCCAGCAGCTTCGGCGGACGGGCGGGGGTACAAGAGACCCAGTACTTC

V gene: TRBV11-3
J gene: TRBJ1-1
clone size: NA
D gene: NA
CDR3 protein: CASSLDGTVNTEAFF
CDR3 DNA: TGTGCCAGCAGCTTAGATGGCACAGTGAACACTGAAGCTTTCTTT

V gene: TRBV6-6
J gene: TRBJ2-1
clone size: NA
D gene: TRBD2
CDR3 protein: CASSFPGLRDNEQFF
CDR3 DNA: TGTGCCAGCAGTTTCCCGGGACTACGGGACAATGAGCAGTTCTTC

V gene: TRBV6-1
J gene: TRBJ2-7
clone size: NA
D gene: NA
CDR3 protein: CASRTGVSYEQYF
CDR3 DNA: TGTGCCAGCCGGACGGGGGTATCCTACGAGCAGTACTTC

V gene: TRBV5-1
J gene: TRBJ2-5
clone size: NA
D gene: NA
CDR3 protein: CASSQGGVGETQYF
CDR3 DNA: TGCGCCAGCAGTCAAGGGGGTGTAGGAGAGACCCAGTACTTC

V gene: TRBV29-1
J gene: TRBJ1-1
clone size: NA
D gene: TRBD1
CDR3 protein: CSTGTGAGMLEAFF
CDR3 DNA: TGCAGCACCGGGACAGGGGCAGGCATGCTGGAAGCTTTCTTT

V gene: TRBV6-1
J gene: TRBJ2-6
clone size: NA
D gene: TRBD1
CDR3 protein: CASSVKEGGPGANVLTF
CDR3 DNA: TGTGCCAGCAGTGTAAAAGAAGGGGGCCCTGGGGCCAACGTCCTGACTTTC

V gene: TRBV15
J gene: TRBJ1-1
clone size: NA
D gene: NA
CDR3 protein: CATSRGGEKNTEAFF
CDR3 DNA: TGTGCCACCAGCAGAGGGGGGGAGAAGAACACTGAAGCTTTCTTT

V gene: TRBV7-7
J gene: TRBJ2-5
clone size: NA
D gene: NA
CDR3 protein: CASSLDGVSQETQYF
CDR3 DNA: TGTGCCAGCAGCCTTGACGGGGTTTCCCAAGAGACCCAGTACTTC

V gene: TRBV7-7
J gene: TRBJ2-6
clone size: NA
D gene: NA
CDR3 protein: CASSSARGSGANVLTF
CDR3 DNA: TGTGCCAGCAGCTCGGCCCGCGGTTCTGGGGCCAACGTCCTGACTTTC

V gene: TRBV11-3
J gene: TRBJ2-7
clone size: NA
D gene: TRBD1
CDR3 protein: CASSLRQGTDYEQYF
CDR3 DNA: TGTGCCAGCAGCCTTCGACAGGGAACAGACTACGAGCAGTACTTC

V gene: TRBV27
J gene: TRBJ2-7
clone size: NA
D gene: NA
CDR3 protein: CASSFTGTTNSYEQYF
CDR3 DNA: TGTGCCAGCAGTTTTACCGGGACAACGAATTCCTACGAGCAGTACTTC

V gene: TRBV5-1
J gene: TRBJ1-1
clone size: NA
D gene: NA
CDR3 protein: CASSLAGRTEAFF
CDR3 DNA: TGCGCCAGCAGCTTAGCGGGCAGGACTGAAGCTTTCTTT

V gene: TRBV6-5
J gene: TRBJ1-2
clone size: NA
D gene: TRBD1
CDR3 protein: CASSPQGINYGYTF
CDR3 DNA: TGTGCCAGCAGTCCACAGGGGATTAACTATGGCTACACCTTC

V gene: TRBV1
J gene: TRBJ2-5
clone size: NA
D gene: NA
CDR3 protein: CTSEGRGLHRGETQYF
CDR3 DNA: TGCACCAGCGAGGGCAGGGGGCTTCATCGGGGAGAGACCCAGTACTTC

V gene: TRBV29-1
J gene: TRBJ1-2
clone size: NA
D gene: NA
CDR3 protein: CSATDSTLNYGYTF
CDR3 DNA: TGCAGCGCTACAGACAGCACCCTTAACTATGGCTACACCTTC

V gene: TRBV18
J gene: TRBJ2-7
clone size: once
D gene: TRBD1
CDR3 protein: CASSPGKGQGRGEQYF
CDR3 DNA: TGTGCCAGCTCACCAGGTAAAGGACAGGGGAGAGGCGAGCAGTACTTC

V gene: TRBV5-1
J gene: TRBJ1-1
clone size: NA
D gene: TRBD1
CDR3 protein: CASYIGQGNTEAFF
CDR3 DNA: TGCGCCAGCTATATCGGACAGGGAAACACTGAAGCTTTCTTT

V gene: TRBV6-1
J gene: TRBJ1-4
clone size: NA
D gene: NA
CDR3 protein: CASGDYDEKLFF
CDR3 DNA: TGTGCCAGCGGGGACTATGATGAAAAACTGTTTTTT

V gene: TRBV2
J gene: TRBJ1-1
clone size: NA
D gene: NA
CDR3 protein: CASSELGGEVAEAFF
CDR3 DNA: TGTGCCAGCAGTGAATTGGGGGGTGAAGTAGCTGAAGCTTTCTTT

V gene: TRBV2
J gene: TRBJ2-3
clone size: NA
D gene: NA
CDR3 protein: CASTIPRGTDTQYF
CDR3 DNA: TGTGCCAGCACAATTCCGCGGGGCACAGATACGCAGTATTTT

V gene: TRBV2
J gene: TRBJ2-3
clone size: NA
D gene: TRBD2
CDR3 protein: CASRFRLAGGRTDTQYF
CDR3 DNA: TGTGCCAGCAGATTCCGACTAGCGGGGGGTCGCACAGATACGCAGTATTTT

V gene: TRBV5-1
J gene: TRBJ2-2
clone size: few
D gene: TRBD1
CDR3 protein: CASSLVETGGPGELFF
CDR3 DNA: TGCGCCAGCAGCTTGGTTGAGACAGGGGGCCCCGGGGAGCTGTTTTTT

V gene: TRBV5-1
J gene: TRBJ1-4
clone size: NA
D gene: NA
CDR3 protein: CASSLGYGATNEKLFF
CDR3 DNA: TGCGCCAGCAGCTTGGGATACGGAGCAACTAATGAAAAACTGTTTTTT

V gene: TRBV6-6
J gene: TRBJ2-1
clone size: NA
D gene: TRBD2
CDR3 protein: CASSYSLAVEQFF
CDR3 DNA: TGTGCCAGCAGTTACTCGCTAGCGGTTGAGCAGTTCTTC

V gene: TRBV23-1
J gene: TRBJ1-5
clone size: NA
D gene: NA
CDR3 protein: CASSQGPDSNQPQHF
CDR3 DNA: TGCGCCAGCAGTCAGGGCCCTGATAGCAATCAGCCCCAGCATTTT

V gene: TRBV18
J gene: TRBJ1-1
clone size: NA
D gene: TRBD1
CDR3 protein: CASSPGQSAIFTEAFF
CDR3 DNA: TGTGCCAGCTCACCGGGACAGAGCGCGATTTTCACTGAAGCTTTCTTT

V gene: TRBV5-1
J gene: TRBJ2-3
clone size: NA
D gene: NA
CDR3 protein: CASSLQGGTSTDTQYF
CDR3 DNA: TGCGCCAGCAGCTTGCAGGGAGGCACTAGCACAGATACGCAGTATTTT

V gene: TRBV11-2
J gene: TRBJ2-2
clone size: few
D gene: NA
CDR3 protein: CASSLDLGPTGELFF
CDR3 DNA: TGTGCCAGCAGCTTAGATCTGGGGCCCACCGGGGAGCTGTTTTTT

V gene: TRBV19
J gene: TRBJ1-1
clone size: NA
D gene: NA
CDR3 protein: CASSKTRNTEAFF
CDR3 DNA: TGTGCCAGTAGTAAGACACGGAACACTGAAGCTTTCTTT

V gene: TRBV30
J gene: TRBJ2-1
clone size: NA
D gene: TRBD1
CDR3 protein: CAWSPTGVEQFF
CDR3 DNA: TGTGCCTGGAGTCCAACAGGGGTTGAGCAGTTCTTC

V gene: TRBV2
J gene: TRBJ1-2
clone size: NA
D gene: NA
CDR3 protein: CASSETPTFYGYTF
CDR3 DNA: TGTGCCAGCAGTGAAACCCCTACCTTCTATGGCTACACCTTC

V gene: TRBV6-5
J gene: TRBJ2-5
clone size: once
D gene: TRBD1
CDR3 protein: CASSYPGQSKETQYF
CDR3 DNA: TGTGCCAGCAGTTACCCGGGACAGAGCAAAGAGACCCAGTACTTC

V gene: TRBV5-6
J gene: TRBJ1-1
clone size: NA
D gene: TRBD1
CDR3 protein: CASSSGTGRMNTEAFF
CDR3 DNA: TGTGCCAGCAGCTCTGGGACAGGGCGGATGAACACTGAAGCTTTCTTT

V gene: TRBV9
J gene: TRBJ1-6
clone size: NA
D gene: NA
CDR3 protein: CASSKDNSPLHF
CDR3 DNA: TGTGCCAGCAGCAAGGACAACTCACCCCTCCACTTT

V gene: TRBV28
J gene: TRBJ1-1
clone size: NA
D gene: NA
CDR3 protein: CASSFGAAEAFF
CDR3 DNA: TGTGCCAGCAGTTTTGGGGCGGCTGAAGCTTTCTTT

V gene: TRBV10-2
J gene: TRBJ1-1
clone size: NA
D gene: TRBD1
CDR3 protein: CASSDSHRGTTEAFF
CDR3 DNA: TGCGCCAGCAGTGATTCACACAGGGGGACCACTGAAGCTTTCTTT

V gene: TRBV2
J gene: TRBJ2-1
clone size: NA
D gene: NA
CDR3 protein: CASSRESNEQFF
CDR3 DNA: TGTGCCAGCTCGAGAGAGAGCAATGAGCAGTTCTTC

V gene: TRBV2
J gene: TRBJ2-4
clone size: NA
D gene: NA
CDR3 protein: CASISRNIQYF
CDR3 DNA: TGTGCCAGCATTTCCCGGAACATTCAGTACTTC

V gene: TRBV2
J gene: TRBJ2-3
clone size: NA
D gene: NA
CDR3 protein: CASSARGTDTQYF
CDR3 DNA: TGTGCCAGCAGTGCGAGAGGCACAGATACGCAGTATTTT

V gene: TRBV2
J gene: TRBJ1-1
clone size: medium-sized
D gene: NA
CDR3 protein: CASSDSHTVNTEAFF
CDR3 DNA: TGTGCCAGCAGTGATAGTCATACTGTGAACACTGAAGCTTTCTTT

V gene: TRBV6-1
J gene: TRBJ1-2
clone size: NA
D gene: NA
CDR3 protein: CASSEVGFGYTF
CDR3 DNA: TGTGCCAGCAGTGAAGTCGGGTTCGGCTACACCTTC

V gene: TRBV5-6
J gene: TRBJ1-2
clone size: NA
D gene: NA
CDR3 protein: CASSQEANYGYTF
CDR3 DNA: TGTGCCAGCAGCCAGGAGGCTAACTATGGCTACACCTTC

V gene: TRBV11-3
J gene: TRBJ1-1
clone size: NA
D gene: NA
CDR3 protein: CASSPHSTEPNTEAFF
CDR3 DNA: TGTGCCAGCAGTCCACATTCGACAGAACCAAACACTGAAGCTTTCTTT

V gene: TRBV11-2
J gene: TRBJ2-7
clone size: once
D gene: TRBD1
CDR3 protein: CASSSRDRVFWYEQYF
CDR3 DNA: TGTGCCAGCAGCTCCCGGGACAGGGTCTTTTGGTACGAGCAGTACTTC

V gene: TRBV6-6
J gene: TRBJ2-5
clone size: NA
D gene: TRBD2
CDR3 protein: CASSQTSGGAETQYF
CDR3 DNA: TGTGCCAGCAGTCAGACTAGCGGGGGGGCAGAGACCCAGTACTTC